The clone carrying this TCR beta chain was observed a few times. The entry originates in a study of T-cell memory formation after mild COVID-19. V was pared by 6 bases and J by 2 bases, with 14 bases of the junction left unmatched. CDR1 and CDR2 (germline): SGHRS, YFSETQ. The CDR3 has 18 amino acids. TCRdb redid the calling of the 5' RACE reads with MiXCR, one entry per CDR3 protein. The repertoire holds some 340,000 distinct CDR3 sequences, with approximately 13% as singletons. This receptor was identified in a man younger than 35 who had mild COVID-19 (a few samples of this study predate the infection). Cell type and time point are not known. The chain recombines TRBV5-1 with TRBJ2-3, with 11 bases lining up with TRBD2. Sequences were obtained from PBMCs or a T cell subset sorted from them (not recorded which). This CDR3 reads CASTPSLTSGVFTDTQYF. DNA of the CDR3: TGCGCCAGCACCCCCAGCCTGACTAGCGGGGTTTTCACAGATACGCAGTATTTT.